The sample holds a few counts of the clone carrying this T cell receptor beta chain. Its antigen is undetermined. This CDR3 has 15 residues. Trimming pared 3 bases from V and 1 base from J, leaving 12 bases between. The sample is drawn from a study of vaccination and CD4 T cells after COVID-19. Study-wide findings and caveats: Clonotypes reactive to SARS-CoV-2 had a median that went up from about 22 to 38, but not significantly.

The assay that was used to sequence DNA from cultured CD4+ T cells was the Oncomine TCR Beta short-read assay. TCRdb fed the PCR reads into MiXCR, producing one record per CDR3 protein. Seen here are 20,000 to 25,000 distinct CDR3 sequences, around 45% observed once, and the top ten hold roughly 19%. Treatment of the sample: roughly 10-day PBMC culture with coronavirus spike peptide pools or control peptides (ViraFEST assay). The receptor's source is a human donor who received a COVID-19 vaccine. Specimen: CD4+ T cells from blood, cultured in vitro, collected before SARS-CoV-2 vaccination. The chain uses TRBV12-3 or TRBV12-4 and TRBJ1-1; weak D call: TRBD1 (6 bases). CDR3 protein: CASSFWGGQNTEAFF. CDR3 DNA: TGTGCCAGCAGTTTCTGGGGGGGGCAGAACACTGAAGCTTTCTTT.